This T cell receptor beta chain came from a study of Graves' ophthalmopathy and Graves' hyperthyroidism. Other autoimmune diseases, uncontrolled infections, pregnancy or lactation led to the exclusion of patients. Notes on the study in general: Detected in blood as well were most expanded thyroid clonotypes with frequency above 0.001.

In germline, CDR1 is SGHTA, CDR2 FQGTGA. V dropped 4 bases and J dropped 6; count of bases not matched to a gene: 9. This CDR3 contains 15 residues. Amplifying from RNA transcripts, the study obtained TCR beta CDR3 regions. Scientists carried out first-round RT-PCR using HTBI primers and then a second-round multiplex PCR. TCRdb itself ran the multiplex PCR reads through MiXCR, one entry per CDR3 protein. Among over a million distinct CDR3 sequences, about 38% were seen once, and the ten largest hold approximately 10%. This clonotype has only a few counts. The antigen remains unidentified. Sequences were obtained from peripheral blood or thyroid tissue (not recorded which). The receptor was derived from an adult man with Graves' hyperthyroidism. V and J are TRBV7-3 and TRBJ1-2; 9 bases map to TRBD1. The CDR3 DNA is TGTGCCAGCAGCTCAGCCGGGACAGGGATTGATGGCTACACCTTC. This sequence encodes CASSSAGTGIDGYTF.